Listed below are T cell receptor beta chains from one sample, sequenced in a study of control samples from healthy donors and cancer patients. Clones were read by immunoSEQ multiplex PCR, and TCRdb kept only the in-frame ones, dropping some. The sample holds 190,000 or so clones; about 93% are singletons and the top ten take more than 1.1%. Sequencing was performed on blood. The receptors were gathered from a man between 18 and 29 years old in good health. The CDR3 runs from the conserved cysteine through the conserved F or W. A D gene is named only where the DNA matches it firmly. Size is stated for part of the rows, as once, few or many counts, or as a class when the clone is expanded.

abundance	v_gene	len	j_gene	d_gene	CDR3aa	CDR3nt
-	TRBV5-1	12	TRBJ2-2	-	CASSFPGGELFF	TGCGCCAGCAGCTTCCCCGGCGGGGAGCTGTTTTTT
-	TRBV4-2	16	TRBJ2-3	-	CASSQERDSRTDTQYF	TGTGCCAGCAGCCAAGAGCGGGACTCCCGCACAGATACGCAGTATTTT
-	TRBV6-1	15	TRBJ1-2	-	CASSEPTGIGYGYTF	TGTGCCAGCAGTGAACCGACAGGAATTGGCTATGGCTACACCTTC
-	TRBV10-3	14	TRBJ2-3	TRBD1	CAISRQGSTDTQYF	TGTGCCATCAGTAGACAGGGGAGCACAGATACGCAGTATTTT
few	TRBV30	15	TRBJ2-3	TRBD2	CAWSGGLAFTDTQYF	TGTGCCTGGAGCGGGGGACTAGCCTTTACAGATACGCAGTATTTT
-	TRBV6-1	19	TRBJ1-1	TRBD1	CASSEGFSWTGGRNTEAFF	TGTGCCAGCAGTGAAGGATTTTCTTGGACAGGGGGCAGAAACACTGAAGCTTTCTTT
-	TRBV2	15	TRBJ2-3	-	CASSYSYTSTDTQYF	TGTGCCAGCAGCTACAGCTATACTAGCACAGATACGCAGTATTTT
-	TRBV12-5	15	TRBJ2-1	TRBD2	CASGPGLLKSNEQFF	TGTGCTAGTGGTCCGGGACTACTAAAGTCCAATGAGCAGTTCTTC
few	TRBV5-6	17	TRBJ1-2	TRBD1	CASSSPGQGNINYGYTF	TGTGCCAGCAGCTCGCCGGGACAGGGTAATATTAACTATGGCTACACCTTC
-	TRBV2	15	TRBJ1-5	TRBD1	CASSVRTGGVQPQHF	TGTGCCAGCAGTGTCCGGACAGGGGGGGTTCAGCCCCAGCATTTT
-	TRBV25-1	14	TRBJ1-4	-	CASSPGGVGEKLFF	TGTGCCAGCAGTCCAGGCGGGGTTGGGGAAAAACTGTTTTTT
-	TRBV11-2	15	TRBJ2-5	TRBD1	CASSLGQGALETQYF	TGTGCCAGCAGCTTAGGGCAGGGGGCACTAGAGACCCAGTACTTC
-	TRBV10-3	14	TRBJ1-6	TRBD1	CAISSGQGGSPLHF	TGTGCCATCAGTTCGGGACAGGGTGGATCACCCCTCCACTTT
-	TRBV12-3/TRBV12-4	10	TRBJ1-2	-	CASSLRGYTF	TGTGCCAGCAGTTTGAGGGGCTACACCTTC
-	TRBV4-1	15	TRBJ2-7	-	CASSQVGGQPYEQYF	TGCGCCAGCAGCCAAGTCGGGGGCCAACCCTACGAGCAGTACTTC
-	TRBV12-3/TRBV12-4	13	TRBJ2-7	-	CASSLGRTYEQYF	TGTGCCAGCAGTTTGGGACGGACCTACGAGCAGTACTTC
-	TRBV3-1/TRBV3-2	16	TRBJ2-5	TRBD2	CASSQTGGAGQETQYF	TGTGCCAGCAGCCAGACCGGGGGGGCGGGGCAAGAGACCCAGTACTTC
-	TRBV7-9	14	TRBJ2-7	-	CASSLPFASYEQYF	TGTGCCAGCAGCCTCCCATTCGCCTCCTACGAGCAGTACTTC
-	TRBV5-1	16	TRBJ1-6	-	CASSYTGFPYNSPLHF	TGCGCCAGCAGCTATACAGGGTTCCCCTATAATTCACCCCTCCACTTT
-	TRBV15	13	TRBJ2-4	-	CATSRQGGNIQYF	TGTGCCACCAGCAGACAGGGGGGAAACATTCAGTACTTC
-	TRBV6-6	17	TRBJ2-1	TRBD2	CASSRTGGGSSYNEQFF	TGTGCCAGCAGCCGAACGGGAGGGGGGAGCTCCTACAATGAGCAGTTCTTC
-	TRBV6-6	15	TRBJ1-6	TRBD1	CASSTLRDRASPLHF	TGTGCCAGCAGTACGCTCCGGGACAGGGCTTCACCCCTCCACTTT